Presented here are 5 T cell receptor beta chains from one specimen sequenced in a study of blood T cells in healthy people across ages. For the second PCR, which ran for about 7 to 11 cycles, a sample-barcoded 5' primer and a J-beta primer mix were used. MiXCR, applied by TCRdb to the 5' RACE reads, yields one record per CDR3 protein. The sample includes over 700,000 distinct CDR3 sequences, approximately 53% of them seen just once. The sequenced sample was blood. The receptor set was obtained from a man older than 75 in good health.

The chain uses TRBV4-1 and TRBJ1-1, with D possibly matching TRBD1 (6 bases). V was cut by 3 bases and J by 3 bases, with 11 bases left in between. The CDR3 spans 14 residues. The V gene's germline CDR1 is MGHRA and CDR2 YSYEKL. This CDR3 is CASSQIGGYTEAFF. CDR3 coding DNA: TGCGCCAGCAGCCAGATAGGGGGGTACACTGAAGCTTTCTTT.

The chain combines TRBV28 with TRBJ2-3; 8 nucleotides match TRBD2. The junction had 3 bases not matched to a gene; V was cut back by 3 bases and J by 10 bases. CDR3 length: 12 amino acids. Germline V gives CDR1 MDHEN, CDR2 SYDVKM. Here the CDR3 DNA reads TGTGCCAGCAGTTTGTGGCGGGAGGCGCAGTATTTT. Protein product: CASSLWREAQYF.

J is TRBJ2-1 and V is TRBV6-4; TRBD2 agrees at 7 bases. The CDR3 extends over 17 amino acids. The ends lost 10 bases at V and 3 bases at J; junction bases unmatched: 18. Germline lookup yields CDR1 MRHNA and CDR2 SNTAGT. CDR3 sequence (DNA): TGTGCCACCTGGCGTCGGATAGGCCTAGCGGTCTACAATGAGCAGTTCTTC. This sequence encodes CATWRRIGLAVYNEQFF.

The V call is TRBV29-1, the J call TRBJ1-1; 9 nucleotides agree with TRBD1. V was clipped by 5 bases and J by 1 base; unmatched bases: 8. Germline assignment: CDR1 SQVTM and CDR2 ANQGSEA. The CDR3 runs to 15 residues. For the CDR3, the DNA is TGCAGCGTTACCCTCGGGACAGGGCCGAACACTGAAGCTTTCTTT. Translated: CSVTLGTGPNTEAFF.

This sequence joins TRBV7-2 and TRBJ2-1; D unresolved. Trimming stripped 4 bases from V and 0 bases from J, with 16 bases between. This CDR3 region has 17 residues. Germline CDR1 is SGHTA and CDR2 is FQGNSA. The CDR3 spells CASSSAVKENSYNEQFF. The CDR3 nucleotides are TGTGCCAGCAGCTCCGCGGTGAAGGAGAACTCCTACAATGAGCAGTTCTTC.